This TCR beta chain was obtained from a study of CD8 T cells in ankylosing spondylitis. Study-wide results and limits: Disease-associated clonotypes exhibited CD8+ identity and were relatively infrequent in peripheral blood. What appeared characteristic of ankylosing spondylitis blood was a TCR beta motif of 7 or 8 highly homologous variants. The authors reported significant enrichment of disease-linked clones in matched ankylosing spondylitis synovial fluid. Earlier studies detected some motif variants in reactive arthritis synovial fluid and blood.

TCRdb re-called the 5' RACE reads through MiXCR, storing one row per CDR3 protein. The data contain fewer than 250,000 distinct CDR3 sequences, around 24% of them singletons. V lost 5 bases and J lost 0; bases outside the gene matches: 4. The germline CDR1 and CDR2 sequences are SGHAT and FQNNGV. This CDR3 spans 15 amino acids. This clonotype was seen at least ten times. Its antigen is not known. The sequence was collected from a male donor with ankylosing spondylitis or in good health (not recorded which). The sample was blood, either unsorted or a sorted T cell fraction (not recorded which). The chain recombines TRBV11-2 with TRBJ1-1; 9 nucleotides match TRBD1. The CDR3 is CASSPRTGVNTEAFF. The CDR3 bases are TGTGCCAGCAGCCCGCGGACAGGGGTGAACACTGAAGCTTTCTTT.